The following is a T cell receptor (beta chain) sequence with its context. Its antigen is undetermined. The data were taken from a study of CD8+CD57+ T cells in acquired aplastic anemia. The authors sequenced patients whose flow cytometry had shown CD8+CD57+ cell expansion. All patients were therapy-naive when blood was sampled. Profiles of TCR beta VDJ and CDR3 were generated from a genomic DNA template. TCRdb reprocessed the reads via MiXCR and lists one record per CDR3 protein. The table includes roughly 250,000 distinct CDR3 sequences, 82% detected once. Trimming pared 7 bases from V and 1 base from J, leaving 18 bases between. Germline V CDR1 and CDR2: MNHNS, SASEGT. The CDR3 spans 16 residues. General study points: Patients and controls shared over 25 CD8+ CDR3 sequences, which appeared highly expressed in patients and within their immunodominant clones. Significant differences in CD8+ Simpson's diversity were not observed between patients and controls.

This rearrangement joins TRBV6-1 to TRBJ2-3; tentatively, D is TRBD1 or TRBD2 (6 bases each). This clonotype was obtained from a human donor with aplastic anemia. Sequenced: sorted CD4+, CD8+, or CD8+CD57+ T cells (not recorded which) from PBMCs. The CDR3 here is CASKVGGGRGTDTQYF. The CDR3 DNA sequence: TGTGCCAGCAAGGTAGGAGGGGGGCGGGGCACAGATACGCAGTATTTT.